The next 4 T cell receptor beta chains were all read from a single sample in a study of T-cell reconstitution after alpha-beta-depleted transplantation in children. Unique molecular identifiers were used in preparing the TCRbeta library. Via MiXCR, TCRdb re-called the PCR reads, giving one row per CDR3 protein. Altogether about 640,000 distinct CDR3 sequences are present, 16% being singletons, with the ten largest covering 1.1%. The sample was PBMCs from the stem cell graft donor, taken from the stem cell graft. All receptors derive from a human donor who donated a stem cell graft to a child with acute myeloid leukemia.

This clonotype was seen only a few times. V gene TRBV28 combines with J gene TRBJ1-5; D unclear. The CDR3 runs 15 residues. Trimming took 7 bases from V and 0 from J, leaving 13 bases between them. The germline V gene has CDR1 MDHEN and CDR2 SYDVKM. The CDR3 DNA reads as TGTGCCAGCACCCCAAGGCTATATAGCAATCAGCCCCAGCATTTT. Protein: CASTPRLYSNQPQHF.

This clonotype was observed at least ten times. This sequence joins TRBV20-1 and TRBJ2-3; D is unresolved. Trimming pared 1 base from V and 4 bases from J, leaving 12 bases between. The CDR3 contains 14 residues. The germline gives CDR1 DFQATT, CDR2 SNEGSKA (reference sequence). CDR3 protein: CSARVYPSADTQYF. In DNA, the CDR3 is TGCAGTGCTAGAGTGTACCCTTCAGCAGATACGCAGTATTTT.

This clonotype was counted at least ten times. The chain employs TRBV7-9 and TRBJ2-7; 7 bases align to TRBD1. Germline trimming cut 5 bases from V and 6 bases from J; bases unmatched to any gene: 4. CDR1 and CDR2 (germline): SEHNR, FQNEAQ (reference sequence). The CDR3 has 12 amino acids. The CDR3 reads CASSIQGREQYF. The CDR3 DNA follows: TGTGCCAGCAGCATACAGGGGCGCGAGCAGTACTTC.

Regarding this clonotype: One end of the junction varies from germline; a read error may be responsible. The CDR3 reads CASRFPTDTDAFF. For the CDR3, the DNA is TGTGCCAGCAGGTTCCCAACCGACACTGACGCTTTCTTT. The J gene is TRBJ1-1, the V gene TRBV28; D is uncertain. There are 13 residues in the CDR3. Germline V gene sequence: CDR1 MDHEN, CDR2 SYDVKM.